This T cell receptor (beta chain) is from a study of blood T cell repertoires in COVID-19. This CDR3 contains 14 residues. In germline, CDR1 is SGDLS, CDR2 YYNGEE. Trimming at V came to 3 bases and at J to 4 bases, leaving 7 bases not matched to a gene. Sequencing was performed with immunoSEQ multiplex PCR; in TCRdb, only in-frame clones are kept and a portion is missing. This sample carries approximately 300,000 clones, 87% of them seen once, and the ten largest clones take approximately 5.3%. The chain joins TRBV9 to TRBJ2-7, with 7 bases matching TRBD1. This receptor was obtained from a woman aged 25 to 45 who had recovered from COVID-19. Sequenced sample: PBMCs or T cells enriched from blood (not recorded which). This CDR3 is CASSAGTAMYEQYF. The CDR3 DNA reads TGTGCCAGCAGCGCAGGGACAGCCATGTACGAGCAGTACTTC.